This T cell receptor (beta chain) was identified in a study of OX40 agonist ivuxolimab in advanced cancers. Sequencing used immunoSEQ multiplex PCR; TCRdb keeps in-frame clones, though not all of them. The profile shows 80,000 or so clones, around 90% of them singletons. V lost 1 base, J lost 2 bases, and 3 bases lay in between. Per germline, CDR1 SGHDN and CDR2 FVKESK. There are 14 residues in the CDR3. This TCR was recovered from an adult with an advanced solid tumor such as melanoma, head and neck, liver or kidney cancer. J is TRBJ1-6 and V is TRBV14; no firm D call. Sequencing used CD4+ or CD8+ T cells sorted from blood, obtained in a trial of the OX40 agonist ivuxolimab. The CDR3 DNA sequence: TGTGCCAGCAGCCAAGGGACCTATAATTCACCCCTCCACTTT. This gives the protein CASSQGTYNSPLHF. The variable domain in full, with the rest retrieved from reference TRBV14 and TRBJ1-6, is EAGVTQFPSHSVIEKGQTVTLRCDPISGHDNLYWYRRVMGKEIKFLLHFVKESKQDESGMPNNRFLAERTGGTYSTLKVQPAELEDSGVYFCASSQGTYNSPLHFGNGTRLTVT.